Presented here are 5 T cell receptor beta chains from one specimen sequenced in a study of T-cell reconstitution after alpha-beta-depleted transplantation in children. A library of TCRbeta sequences, prepared with unique molecular identifiers, was generated. Using its own MiXCR run on the PCR reads, TCRdb lists one record per CDR3 protein. This sample has 280,000 or so distinct CDR3 sequences; 9.5% to 13% occur once, and the top ten carry around a quarter. The sequences come from peripheral blood, collected 180 days after TCRalphabeta/CD19-depleted stem cell transplant. The source of these receptors is a male patient aged 2-9 years who had a stem cell transplant for chronic granulomatous disease, so the T cells may come from the graft donor.

This clonotype appeared many times. The V call is TRBV5-1, the J call TRBJ2-3; 11 nucleotides agree with TRBD2. Germline V gives CDR1 SGHRS, CDR2 YFSETQ. This CDR3 is 20 amino acids long. V shed 6 bases and J 2 bases; nucleotides not matched to a gene: 20. The CDR3 nucleotides are TGCGCCAGCACAATCCCGCCGTCTCTAGCGGGGGGCCATGTCACAGATACGCAGTATTTT. As protein: CASTIPPSLAGGHVTDTQYF.

This clonotype was seen at least ten times. The chain joins TRBV5-1 to TRBJ1-1, with TRBD1 matching 8 bases. The germline V gene encodes CDR1 SGHRS and CDR2 YFSETQ. The CDR3 consists of 15 residues. The junction had 11 bases not matched to a gene; V was cut back by 4 bases and J by 6 bases. CDR3 DNA: TGCGCCAGCAGCCCGGCGGACAGGGTCGTCGCTGAAGCTTTCTTT. Encoded protein: CASSPADRVVAEAFF. Using reference TRBV5-1 and TRBJ1-1 for the parts outside the CDR3, the full variable domain is KAGVTQTPRYLIKTRGQQVTLSCSPISGHRSVSWYQQTPGQGLQFLFEYFSETQRNKGNFPGRFSGRQFSNSRSEMNVSTLELGDSALYLCASSPADRVVAEAFFGQGTRLTVV.

This clonotype was counted ten times or more. The rearrangement joins TRBV5-1 to TRBJ1-2, with D unresolved. The CDR3 covers 14 residues. The V end lost 0 bases, the J end lost 1 base, and 7 bases lay between the germline ends. The germline CDR1 and CDR2 sequences are SGHRS and YFSETQ. CDR3 coding DNA: TGCGCCAGCAGCTTGGTTACGGATAACTATGGCTACACCTTC. Translated: CASSLVTDNYGYTF.

A note on this clonotype: Possible read error: a much larger clone is one base away. V is TRBV20-1 and J is TRBJ2-7; D remains unclear. This CDR3 region has 13 residues. Trimming pared 2 bases from V and 3 bases from J, leaving 11 bases between. CDR1 is DFQATT and CDR2 is SNEGSKA in the germline V gene (reference sequence). This chain's CDR3 is CSARPQRLYEQYF. CDR3 DNA sequence: TGCAGTGCTAGACCCCAGCGCCTCTACGAGCAGTACTTC.

At least ten counts were recorded for this clonotype. V and J are TRBV7-8 and TRBJ1-1; unclear D gene. The V end was cut by 5 bases, the J end by 5 bases, with 12 bases between. The CDR3 covers 13 residues. The germline V gene encodes CDR1 SGHVS and CDR2 FQNEAQ. Written as DNA, the CDR3 is TGTGCCAGCAGCGAGAGGACTGGGACTGAAGCTTTCTTT. Its protein is CASSERTGTEAFF.